This entry lists 30 T cell receptor beta chains sequenced from one sample in a study of blood T cells in healthy people across ages. Then a second PCR, running about 6 to 11 cycles, was carried out with a sample-barcoded 5' primer and a J-beta primer mix. TCRdb recomputed calls from the 5' RACE reads with MiXCR, one row per CDR3 protein. The sample comprises 920,000 or so distinct CDR3 sequences, roughly 45% of which are singletons, and approximately 20% rests with the top ten. Sequencing was performed on blood. These receptors came from a woman aged 60-75 years in good health.

This clonotype was counted only a few times. Here the CDR3 reads CASSLADSTYEQYF. For the CDR3, the DNA is TGTGCCAGCAGCTTAGCGGACAGTACCTACGAGCAGTACTTC. The chain links TRBV7-6 to TRBJ2-7, with D possibly matching TRBD1 (6 bases). V was clipped by 0 bases and J by 2 bases, with 8 bases between them. CDR1 is SGHVS and CDR2 is FNYEAQ in the germline V gene. The CDR3 contains 14 residues.

This clonotype was observed a single time. The V gene is TRBV10-2, the J gene TRBJ1-2; D is ambiguous. CDR1 is WSHSY and CDR2 is SAAADI in the germline V gene. The CDR3 totals 14 residues. Trimming stripped 7 bases from V and 8 bases from J, with 20 bases between. CDR3: CASNMQAFAGGYTF. DNA of the CDR3: TGCGCCAGCAACATGCAGGCTTTTGCAGGAGGCTACACCTTC.

This clonotype turned up a few times. The rearrangement joins TRBV27 to TRBJ2-1; D is perhaps TRBD2 (6 bases). V lost 1 base to trimming and J lost 7 bases, with 14 bases between them. The CDR3 is 15 amino acids. Germline lookup yields CDR1 MNHEY and CDR2 SMNVEV (reference sequence). CDR3 region: CASSLYGGTWNEQFF. The CDR3 DNA is TGTGCCAGCAGTTTATATGGAGGGACCTGGAATGAGCAGTTCTTC.

This chain links TRBV10-3 with TRBJ2-7; the D gene is possibly TRBD2 (6 bases). This CDR3 is 13 amino acids long. The germline gives CDR1 ENHRY, CDR2 SYGVKD. The V gene lost 6 bases and the J gene lost 7 bases, with 16 bases spanning the gap. CDR3 protein: CAISQGPEGEQYF. Written as DNA, the CDR3 is TGTGCCATCAGCCAGGGACCGGAGGGGGAGCAGTACTTC.

This clonotype was counted many times. The gene calls are TRBV29-1 and TRBJ1-5, with unresolved D. V was shortened by 5 bases and J by 11 bases, with 19 bases between the two germline ends. This CDR3 region has 13 residues. Per the germline V gene, CDR1 is SQVTM and CDR2 is ANQGSEA. The CDR3 spells CSVMESFIAAQHF. The CDR3 DNA follows: TGCAGCGTTATGGAAAGCTTCATCGCGGCCCAGCATTTT.

The chain joins TRBV20-1 to TRBJ2-1; either TRBD1 or TRBD2 may supply D (5 bases each). Germline V gene sequence: CDR1 DFQATT, CDR2 SNEGSKA (reference sequence). V shed 3 bases and J shed 9 bases, with 24 bases lying between them. This CDR3 is 16 amino acids long. CDR3 in DNA: TGCAGTGCTAGCGGGTGGGACGGTGGACGTCCGGGTGAGCAGTTCTTC. This codes for CSASGWDGGRPGEQFF.

The CDR3 DNA reads TGCAGTGCTAGGGCGTCCACTAGCGGGAGAAACGAGCAGTACTTC. Amino acid sequence: CSARASTSGRNEQYF. The V gene is TRBV20-1, the J gene TRBJ2-7, with 11 bases that match TRBD2. J gave up 5 bases and V 3 bases, and 9 bases lay outside the gene matches. Germline values: CDR1 DFQATT, CDR2 SNEGSKA (reference sequence). CDR3 length equals 15 residues.

The J gene is TRBJ2-5, the V gene TRBV25-1; D is uncertain. The V and J ends lost 6 bases and 5 bases respectively, with 22 bases between them. Germline V gene sequence: CDR1 MGHDK, CDR2 SYGVNS. The CDR3 is 16 residues long. DNA for the CDR3: TGTGCCAGCAGCTACGTGAGAGGTAGAGCTCTGGAGACCCAGTACTTC. It translates to CASSYVRGRALETQYF.

Only a few counts were recorded for this clonotype. The chain carries TRBV10-3 and TRBJ1-2, with 9 bases matching TRBD1. V lost 6 bases to trimming and J lost 0 bases; unmatched junction nucleotides: 5. Germline CDR1 reads ENHRY; CDR2 reads SYGVKD. There are 15 residues in the CDR3. The CDR3: CAIRNRDRANYGYTF. The CDR3 DNA reads as TGTGCCATCAGGAACCGGGACAGGGCTAACTATGGCTACACCTTC.

Only a few counts were recorded for this clonotype. This chain uses TRBV5-1 with TRBJ2-6; no firm D call. V lost 0 bases, J lost 2 bases, and 9 bases lay in between. The CDR3 covers 16 residues. CDR1 and CDR2 (germline): SGHRS, YFSETQ. CDR3 sequence: CASSLDLPPGANVLTF. CDR3 coding DNA: TGCGCCAGCAGCTTGGACCTCCCACCTGGGGCCAACGTCCTGACTTTC.

The chain links TRBV6-1 to TRBJ2-3; 10 bases align to TRBD2. From germline, CDR1 is MNHNS and CDR2 SASEGT. Trimming took 4 bases from V and 3 from J; bases not matched to a gene: 13. This CDR3 has 18 amino acids. CDR3 loop: CASSGPPTGLAFTDTQYF. In nucleotides, the CDR3 is TGTGCCAGCAGTGGACCTCCAACGGGACTAGCGTTTACAGATACGCAGTATTTT.

The rearrangement joins TRBV6-2 or TRBV6-3 to TRBJ1-1; no reliable D call. CDR3 size: 15 residues. Germline V CDR1 and CDR2: MNHEY, SVGEGT. The V and J ends lost 3 bases and 0 bases respectively, with 11 bases between them. CDR3 DNA sequence: TGTGCCAGCAGTTATTGGGGTATCATGAACACTGAAGCTTTCTTT. Residues: CASSYWGIMNTEAFF.

This chain links TRBV21-1 with TRBJ2-3; TRBD2, the table's D call, was not compared with the DNA. TRBV21-1 is a pseudogene locus. This CDR3 has 17 amino acids. CDR3 in DNA: TGTGCCAGCAGCAAAAGAGGGCTTGAACCCAGCACAGATACGCAGTATTTT. This sequence encodes CASSKRGLEPSTDTQYF.

This rearrangement joins TRBV3-1 to TRBJ2-1; D unclear. The CDR3 is 15 amino acids. Germline V CDR1 and CDR2: LGHDT, YNNKEL (reference sequence). V gave up 0 bases and J gave up 10 bases, with 16 bases separating them. The CDR3, as DNA: TGTGCCAGCAGCCAAGATCCTGCCTACCGCGCGGAGCAGTTCTTC. Encoded protein: CASSQDPAYRAEQFF.

The chain uses TRBV5-6 and TRBJ2-1, with no clear D. This CDR3 has 14 amino acids. Trimming took off 1 base at V and 5 bases at J, with 10 bases between the two ends. Looked up from germline, CDR1 is SGHDT and CDR2 is YYEEEE. CDR3 in amino acids: CASSLFSGNNEQFF. As DNA, the CDR3 is TGTGCCAGCAGCTTGTTCTCCGGAAACAATGAGCAGTTCTTC.

This chain connects TRBV20-1 to TRBJ2-5, with TRBD1 matching over 9 bases. The CDR3 extends over 14 amino acids. The junction had 8 bases not matched to a gene; V was cut back by 5 bases and J by 4 bases. Germline V gene sequence: CDR1 DFQATT, CDR2 SNEGSKA (reference sequence). This CDR3 is CSARDRGSGETQYF. DNA of the CDR3: TGCAGTGCTCGCGACAGGGGGTCGGGAGAGACCCAGTACTTC.

This clonotype has only a few counts. This sequence joins TRBV7-9 and TRBJ2-7; the match to TRBD2 covers 7 bases. Losses at the gene ends were 5 bases for V and 2 bases for J; bases not matched to a gene: 6. The CDR3 has 14 residues. Germline V CDR1 and CDR2: SEHNR, FQNEAQ (reference sequence). Written as DNA, the CDR3 is TGTGCCAGCAGCGAACGGGACTACCCCTACGAGCAGTACTTC. It is translated as CASSERDYPYEQYF. Full variable domain (rest looked up from reference TRBV7-9 and TRBJ2-7): DTGVSQNPRHKITKRGQNVTFRCDPISEHNRLYWYRQTLGQGPEFLTYFQNEAQLEKSRLLSDRFSAERPKGSFSTLEIQRTEQGDSAMYLCASSERDYPYEQYFGPGTRLTVT.

V gene TRBV20-1 combines with J gene TRBJ1-2, with D unresolved. V lost 3 bases to trimming and J lost 4 bases, with 12 bases between them. There are 13 residues in the CDR3. Looked up from germline, CDR1 is DFQATT and CDR2 is SNEGSKA (reference sequence). The CDR3 bases are TGCAGTGCTAGGAGGCCGGATTCCTATGGCTACACCTTC. Translation: CSARRPDSYGYTF.

The V call is TRBV18, the J call TRBJ1-5; D possibly corresponds to TRBD1 (6 bases). Per the germline V gene, CDR1 is KGHSH and CDR2 is LQKENI. V was clipped by 3 bases and J by 6 bases, with 12 bases between them. The CDR3 consists of 14 residues. The CDR3 DNA follows: TGTGCCAGCTCACCCCGGGAGGGGGGTCAGCCCCAGCATTTT. As protein: CASSPREGGQPQHF.

This rearrangement joins TRBV25-1 to TRBJ2-1, with D tentatively TRBD1 or TRBD2 (5 bases each). The CDR3 sequence is 14 residues long. V lost 3 bases and J lost 12, with 18 bases in between. Germline V lookup: CDR1 MGHDK, CDR2 SYGVNS. Here the CDR3 DNA reads TGTGCCAGCAGTGACCCGGGACCCATATTGAGGCAGTTCTTC. Translating it yields CASSDPGPILRQFF.

In DNA, the CDR3 is TGTGCCAGCACCGCGAAGGAGGGCAGTGTTAATGGCTACACCTTC. This codes for CASTAKEGSVNGYTF. This sequence joins TRBV12-3 or TRBV12-4 and TRBJ1-2, with D unclear. V was cut by 7 bases and J by 6 bases, with 21 bases left in between. The CDR3 has 15 amino acids.

Note on this clonotype: Its ends do not fully match the called genes, so a read error is possible. The chain carries TRBV9 and TRBJ1-6, with 9 bases matching TRBD1. Germline V gene sequence: CDR1 SGDLS, CDR2 YYNGEE. This CDR3 region has 15 residues. CDR3 loop: CASSPGQGYNPPLHF. The DNA for the CDR3 is TGTGCCAGCAGCCCGGGACAGGGTTATAATCCACCCCTCCACTTT.

The sample holds a few counts of this clonotype. The V call is TRBV29-1, the J call TRBJ2-1; D is perhaps TRBD2 (6 bases). CDR1 and CDR2 (germline): SQVTM, ANQGSEA. The CDR3 length is 13 residues. The V and J ends lost 2 bases and 6 bases respectively, with 11 bases between them. CDR3: CSVEPLGGNEQFF. CDR3 in DNA: TGCAGCGTTGAACCTTTGGGGGGCAATGAGCAGTTCTTC.

V is TRBV4-3 and J is TRBJ2-2; no reliable D call. The length of the CDR3 is 15 residues. Trimming shortened V by 8 bases and J by 2 bases, and 15 bases separated the two germline ends. From germline, CDR1 is LGHNA and CDR2 YSLEER. CDR3: CASSFTETNTGELFF. The DNA of the CDR3 is TGCGCCAGCTCCTTCACAGAAACCAACACCGGGGAGCTGTTTTTT.

The chain recombines TRBV5-6 with TRBJ2-3; D remains unclear. Trimming left V 3 bases short and J 2 bases short, with 13 bases between. CDR1 SGHDT and CDR2 YYEEEE come from the germline V gene. The length of the CDR3 is 15 residues. The CDR3, as DNA: TGTGCCAGCAGCTCCGGGCCCCATATCACAGATACGCAGTATTTT. Encoded protein: CASSSGPHITDTQYF.

This clonotype was recorded once. DNA of the CDR3: TGTGCCAGCAGCTTCCAAAGCGGGAGAGGCGATGAGCAGTACTTC. This encodes CASSFQSGRGDEQYF. The rearrangement joins TRBV7-8 to TRBJ2-5, with TRBD2 matching over 8 bases. Germline lookup yields CDR1 SGHVS and CDR2 FQNEAQ. The CDR3 loop spans 15 amino acids. Trimming at V came to 3 bases and at J to 11 bases, leaving 14 bases not matched to a gene.

The chain uses TRBV19 and TRBJ2-7, with 11 bases that match TRBD1. The CDR3 extends over 14 amino acids. Trimming took 6 bases from V and 5 from J; bases not matched to a gene: 6. The germline V gene encodes CDR1 LNHDA and CDR2 SQIVND (reference sequence). The CDR3 DNA reads TGTGCCAGTAGCCGGACAGGGGGCTTCAACGAGCAGTACTTC. Translating it yields CASSRTGGFNEQYF.

The chain links TRBV28 to TRBJ1-1; 9 positions agree with TRBD1. Trimming removed 4 bases from V and 2 bases from J; junction bases left unmatched: 5. CDR3 length: 15 residues. Germline V gives CDR1 MDHEN, CDR2 SYDVKM. CDR3: CASSYWTGVNTEAFF. In DNA, the CDR3 is TGTGCCAGCAGTTACTGGACAGGGGTTAACACTGAAGCTTTCTTT.

V and J are TRBV4-1 and TRBJ2-3; D is unresolved. The length of the CDR3 is 14 residues. V lost 6 bases to trimming and J lost 3 bases, with 13 bases between them. CDR1 MGHRA and CDR2 YSYEKL come from the germline V gene. This CDR3 reads CASSNLMGTDTQYF. CDR3 coding DNA: TGCGCCAGCAGTAACTTGATGGGGACAGATACGCAGTATTTT.

In this sample, this clonotype turned up a few times. J is TRBJ1-1 and V is TRBV27; 8 bases map to TRBD1. CDR3 length: 17 residues. V trimming: 1 base; J trimming: 0 bases; junction bases outside the gene matches: 7. The germline CDR1 and CDR2 sequences are MNHEY and SMNVEV (reference sequence). Written as DNA, the CDR3 is TGTGCCAGCAGTTTATTGGGGGGACAGGCCATGAACACTGAAGCTTTCTTT. This translates into CASSLLGGQAMNTEAFF.